This T cell receptor beta chain originates from a study of cytomegalovirus exposure and HLA in healthy donors. The PCR employed 60 Vbeta primers together with 13 Jbeta primers. Sequenced by immunoSEQ multiplex PCR; TCRdb stores in-frame clones only, minus some. The sample contains 150,000 to 200,000 clones, approximately 79% of which appear only once. Sequenced material: PBMCs. The receptor was derived from a woman aged 45-60 years in good health and CMV-seropositive.

CDR3 residues: CASSLEWTGGFTEAFF. In DNA, the CDR3 is TGTGCCAGCAGCTTAGAATGGACAGGGGGGTTCACTGAAGCTTTCTTT. This chain joins TRBV7-6 and TRBJ1-1, with 10 nucleotides matching TRBD1. CDR1 is SGHVS, CDR2 FNYEAQ, per germline. CDR3 length: 16 residues. Germline trimming cut 1 base from V and 4 bases from J; bases unmatched to any gene: 6.